A single T cell receptor (beta chain) is shown here with its context. Trimming removed 3 bases at V and 1 base at J, with 9 bases between. From germline, CDR1 is LNHDA and CDR2 SQIVND (reference sequence). The length of the CDR3 is 15 residues. This sample stems from a study of blood T cell repertoires in COVID-19. Study information: Donors in the United States, Italy and Spain gave samples during acute or convalescent COVID-19. T cells, B-cell-depleted T cells, or PBMCs provided the cDNA or gDNA that served as material.

How the authors handled the data: Nucleated cell number was recorded as an estimate derived from reference gene primer amplification. TCRdb's table, derived via immunoSEQ multiplex PCR, lists solely in-frame clones and lacks some. V, J and clone size reflect that table, while D and trimming were determined from the DNA. The sample includes under 75,000 clones, approximately 88% of them seen just once. The chain uses TRBV19 and TRBJ2-2, with D unclear. The sequence was obtained from a human donor in a cohort sampled during active COVID-19. Material: peripheral blood. The CDR3 DNA reads TGTGCCAGTAGTATGAACCCAGGGAACACCGGGGAGCTGTTTTTT. It codes for CASSMNPGNTGELFF. Full variable domain (missing parts from reference TRBV19 and TRBJ2-2): DGGITQSPKYLFRKEGQNVTLSCEQNLNHDAMYWYRQDPGQGLRLIYYSQIVNDFQKGDIAEGYSVSREKKESFPLTVTSAQKNPTAFYLCASSMNPGNTGELFFGEGSRLTVL.